Below are 24 T cell receptor beta chains sequenced from a single sample in a study of neurological immune-mediated disorders (dated by TCRdb to the late 2010s). The library was prepared using 5' RACE. Sequencing instrument: Illumina HiSeq 2500. The public sequencing data were trimmed at Q25 with fastp and processed into clonotypes with MiXCR by TCRdb, which kept only in-frame beta chains. Merged by CDR3 protein, the rows form single entries marked with the most common genes and DNA. Across this sample there are approximately 85,000 distinct CDR3 sequences, with roughly an eighth seen only once. Around 4.5% of the sample comes from the top ten. The time point label here, explained by the study, means: longitudinal time-point 2. The sequencing sample was made of PBMCs. All receptors come from a female donor with HTLV-1-associated myelopathy (HAM/TSP).

This clonotype was recorded at least ten times. V usage is TRBV20-1 and J usage is TRBJ2-3; D ambiguous. CDR3 length: 14 residues. Germline V gene sequence: CDR1 DFQATT, CDR2 SNEGSKA (reference sequence). V was pared by 6 bases and J by 1 base, with 14 bases between. CDR3 DNA: TGCAGTGCAGCGATCGGTACCGGCACAGATACGCAGTATTTT. Amino acids: CSAAIGTGTDTQYF.

The chain recombines TRBV7-2 with TRBJ2-3; TRBD2 matches at 7 bases. Germline CDR1 reads SGHTA; CDR2 reads FQGNSA. CDR3 size: 14 residues. The ends lost 2 bases at V and 6 bases at J; junction bases unmatched: 5. The CDR3 reads CASSLWDYADTQYF. In nucleotides, the CDR3 is TGTGCCAGCAGCTTATGGGACTATGCGGATACGCAGTATTTT.

Ten or more counts support this clonotype. The rearrangement links TRBV9 to TRBJ2-3; 8 nucleotides agree with TRBD2. Germline lookup yields CDR1 SGDLS and CDR2 YYNGEE. V was pared by 6 bases and J by 2 bases, with 5 bases of the junction left unmatched. This CDR3 is built from 14 residues. The chain's CDR3 is CASTLRGDTDTQYF. DNA for the CDR3: TGTGCCAGCACGTTGCGGGGGGACACAGATACGCAGTATTTT.

This clonotype was seen repeatedly, ten times or more. The rearrangement uses TRBV20-1 and TRBJ2-1, with 9 bases matching TRBD2. Trimming cost V 4 bases and J 1 base; bases outside gene matches: 11. CDR3 length equals 17 residues. Germline lookup yields CDR1 DFQATT and CDR2 SNEGSKA (reference sequence). Here the CDR3 reads CSATNLAGAGSYNEQFF. CDR3 coding DNA: TGCAGTGCTACGAATTTAGCGGGGGCCGGGTCCTACAATGAGCAGTTCTTC.

Comment on this clonotype: This sequence may be a read error, since a much larger clone differs from it by one base. J is TRBJ2-1 and V is TRBV20-1; TRBD2 matches at 10 bases. Germline values: CDR1 DFQATT, CDR2 SNEGSKA (reference sequence). This CDR3 spans 15 amino acids. CDR3: CSTRVISGGANEQFF. DNA for the CDR3: TGCAGTACTAGAGTAATAAGCGGGGGGGCTAATGAGCAGTTCTTC.

This clonotype came up many times. The rearrangement links TRBV12-3 or TRBV12-4 to TRBJ2-6; no reliable D call. The V end lost 2 bases, the J end lost 0 bases, and 20 bases lay between the germline ends. The CDR3 sequence is 20 residues long. For the CDR3, the DNA is TGTGCCAGCAGTTTACGCGAGAGAGGCGTTCTTCGCTCTGGGGCCAACGTCCTGACTTTC. This translates into CASSLRERGVLRSGANVLTF.

This clonotype was detected many times. The chain is built from TRBV27 and TRBJ1-5; TRBD1 might be the D (5 bases). Germline CDR1 is MNHEY and CDR2 is SMNVEV (reference sequence). The CDR3 is 13 amino acids. Trimming pared 5 bases from V and 1 base from J, leaving 6 bases between. As DNA, the CDR3 is TGTGCCAGCAGTCAGGGAAGCAATCAGCCCCAGCATTTT. Translation: CASSQGSNQPQHF.

The sample holds many counts of this clonotype. The gene calls are TRBV20-1 and TRBJ2-7; TRBD2 is a possible D gene (5 bases). With 3 bases removed from V and 9 bases from J, the gap between germline ends came to 12 bases. CDR3 length: 11 amino acids. Per germline, CDR1 DFQATT and CDR2 SNEGSKA (reference sequence). The CDR3 spells CSASSEGGQYF. CDR3 in DNA: TGCAGTGCTAGTTCCGAGGGTGGGCAGTACTTC.

In this sample, this clonotype turned up many times. The chain employs TRBV7-2 and TRBJ2-7; D is possibly TRBD2 (6 bases). This CDR3 spans 15 amino acids. With 1 base removed from V and 0 bases from J, the gap between germline ends came to 10 bases. CDR1 is SGHTA, CDR2 FQGNSA, per germline. CDR3 bases: TGTGCCAGCAGCTTAGGCGGGGCCGACTCCTACGAGCAGTACTTC. This translates into CASSLGGADSYEQYF.

This clonotype was seen repeatedly, ten times or more. The CDR3 spells CSARDRGQSGANVLTF. CDR3 bases: TGCAGTGCAAGGGACAGGGGGCAATCTGGGGCCAACGTCCTGACTTTC. V and J are TRBV20-1 and TRBJ2-6, with 12 bases that match TRBD1. This CDR3 is 16 amino acids long. Germline V gene lookup returns CDR1 DFQATT and CDR2 SNEGSKA (reference sequence). Trimming cost V 6 bases and J 1 base; bases outside gene matches: 4.

The sample holds many counts of this clonotype. The chain joins TRBV4-2 to TRBJ2-1; 11 positions agree with TRBD2. After removal of 0 bases from V and 9 bases from J, the junction contained 7 bases not matched to a gene. This CDR3 is 16 amino acids long. Per the germline V gene, CDR1 is LGHNA and CDR2 is YNFKEQ. The chain's CDR3 is CASSQDLALAGGEQFF. The CDR3 nucleotides read TGTGCCAGCAGCCAAGATTTGGCGCTAGCGGGGGGTGAGCAGTTCTTC.

This clonotype ranks as medium-sized. The chain joins TRBV5-1 to TRBJ2-2; no definite D call. Germline V gene sequence: CDR1 SGHRS, CDR2 YFSETQ. This CDR3 spans 13 amino acids. Trimming stripped 4 bases from V and 9 bases from J, with 13 bases between. The CDR3 loop reads CASSQPVVRELFF. The CDR3 nucleotides are TGCGCCAGCAGCCAACCCGTCGTCCGGGAGCTGTTTTTT.

This clonotype has ten or more counts. The rearrangement joins TRBV14 to TRBJ1-1, with D unresolved. CDR1 SGHDN and CDR2 FVKESK come from the germline V gene. The CDR3 is 12 amino acids. The ends were cut back, 2 bases at V and 11 bases at J, with 12 bases in the middle. The CDR3 loop reads CASSQPPLGAFF. The DNA for the CDR3 is TGTGCCAGCAGCCAACCCCCTCTGGGGGCTTTCTTT.

This chain uses TRBV6-1 with TRBJ2-7; 10 bases agree with TRBD2. Germline assignment: CDR1 MNHNS and CDR2 SASEGT. This CDR3 is built from 14 residues. J gave up 3 bases and V 8 bases, and 7 bases lay outside the gene matches. This CDR3 reads CASSTAGGSYEQYF. CDR3 nucleotides: TGTGCCAGCTCAACAGCGGGGGGGAGCTACGAGCAGTACTTC.

In this sample, this clonotype turned up many times. The chain is built from TRBV7-2 and TRBJ2-2, with D unresolved. The CDR3 is 16 amino acids. The V end was cut by 2 bases, the J end by 3 bases, with 13 bases between. The germline V gene has CDR1 SGHTA and CDR2 FQGNSA. The CDR3, as DNA: TGTGCCAGCAGCTTATCGGGTGCGCTTTACACCGGGGAGCTGTTTTTT. Translated, it gives CASSLSGALYTGELFF.

Note on this clonotype: A much larger clone is a single base away; this may be a read error. The chain links TRBV12-5 to TRBJ2-7; D gene uncertain. CDR1 LGHNT and CDR2 FRNRAP come from the germline V gene. CDR3 size: 16 residues. The V end was cut by 5 bases, the J end by 6 bases, with 23 bases between. The DNA of the CDR3 is TGTGCTAGTGGTCCCCTGACGGGTCTTGCTACGGGCGAGCAGTACTTC. Its translation is CASGPLTGLATGEQYF.

At least ten counts were recorded for this clonotype. The V and J genes are TRBV20-1 and TRBJ1-2, with D uncertain. Trimming took off 0 bases at V and 2 bases at J, with 10 bases between the two ends. The germline V gene encodes CDR1 DFQATT and CDR2 SNEGSKA (reference sequence). The CDR3 runs to 14 residues. The CDR3 DNA reads as TGCAGTGCTAGAGATCCTAGAGGGAACTATGGCTACACCTTC. This gives the protein CSARDPRGNYGYTF.

This clonotype came up a few times. The J gene is TRBJ2-3, the V gene TRBV7-9; TRBD2 matches 9 bases. The CDR3 consists of 15 residues. Germline CDR1 SEHNR, CDR2 FQNEAQ (reference sequence). With 6 bases clipped from V and 6 bases from J, the junction kept 10 bases outside the gene matches. CDR3 region: CASRTELAGRDTQYF. DNA of the CDR3: TGTGCCAGCAGGACGGAGCTAGCGGGGCGGGATACGCAGTATTTT.

A note on this clonotype: A much bigger clone sits one base away, suggesting this may be a read error. V and J are TRBV6-6 and TRBJ1-2; 8 bases align to TRBD1. The germline V gene encodes CDR1 MNHNY and CDR2 SVGAGI (reference sequence). The CDR3 covers 17 residues. The J segment lost 6 bases and the V segment lost 5 bases, leaving 17 bases of the junction unmatched. Here the CDR3 DNA reads TGTGCCAGCAGTACTCCGGGACAGGTTCTTTTGGGCCATGGCTACACCTTC. Amino acids: CASSTPGQVLLGHGYTF.

Comments on this clonotype: One end of the junction is discordant with germline, which a read error may explain. The chain links TRBV5-6 to TRBJ2-1, with D possibly being TRBD2 (7 bases). The germline gives CDR1 SGHDT, CDR2 YYEEEE. The CDR3 has 12 residues. CDR3 in DNA: TGTGCCAGCAGCTTCACCCGGGGGGCCTTGCTCTTC. It translates to CASSFTRGALLF.

This clonotype was picked up many times. This rearrangement joins TRBV20-1 to TRBJ2-3; the D gene is possibly TRBD1 (6 bases). The CDR3 is made up of 15 amino acids. Per germline, CDR1 DFQATT and CDR2 SNEGSKA (reference sequence). Trimming removed 7 bases at V and 0 bases at J, with 17 bases between. CDR3 sequence reads: CSVMTGSYSTDTQYF. The CDR3 bases are TGCAGTGTTATGACAGGTTCTTATAGCACAGATACGCAGTATTTT.

This clonotype has a count of ten or more. J is TRBJ2-5 and V is TRBV24-1; D is possibly TRBD2 (5 bases). Deletions cut 5 bases from V and 1 base from J, with 19 bases between. There are 17 residues in the CDR3. CDR1 is KGHDR and CDR2 is SFDVKD in the germline V gene. The CDR3 reads CATSGGGSGIFQETQYF. CDR3 DNA: TGTGCCACCAGTGGGGGTGGGAGCGGAATATTCCAAGAGACCCAGTACTTC.

This clonotype was seen ten or more times. The chain recombines TRBV6-5 with TRBJ2-5, with 12 bases matching TRBD2. The junction had 6 bases not matched to a gene; V was cut back by 2 bases and J by 5 bases. This CDR3 contains 16 residues. Germline V gene sequence: CDR1 MNHEY, CDR2 SVGAGI. The CDR3 DNA sequence: TGTGCCAGCAGTTACACCCGACTAGCGGGGGAGGAGACCCAGTACTTC. This translates into CASSYTRLAGEETQYF.

This clonotype has ten or more counts. This chain uses TRBV28 with TRBJ1-1, with 9 positions matching TRBD1. CDR3 length: 15 residues. Germline V gene sequence: CDR1 MDHEN, CDR2 SYDVKM. V was clipped by 2 bases and J by 10 bases; unmatched bases: 11. CDR3 coding DNA: TGTGCCAGCAGTTTACCGGGACAGGGACATAGGGTAGCTTTCTTT. Amino acid sequence: CASSLPGQGHRVAFF.